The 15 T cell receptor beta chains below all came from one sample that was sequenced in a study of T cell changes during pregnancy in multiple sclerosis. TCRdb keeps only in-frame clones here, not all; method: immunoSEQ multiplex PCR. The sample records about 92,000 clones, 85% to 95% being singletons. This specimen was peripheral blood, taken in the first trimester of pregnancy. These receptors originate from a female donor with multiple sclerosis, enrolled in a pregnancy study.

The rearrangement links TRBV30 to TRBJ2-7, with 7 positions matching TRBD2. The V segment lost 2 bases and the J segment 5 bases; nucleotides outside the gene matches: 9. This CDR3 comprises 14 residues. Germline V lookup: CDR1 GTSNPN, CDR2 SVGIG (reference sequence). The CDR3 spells CAWSIRALADEQYF. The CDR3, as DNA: TGTGCCTGGAGTATCAGGGCCCTAGCGGACGAGCAGTACTTC. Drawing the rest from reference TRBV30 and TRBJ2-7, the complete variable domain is SQTIHQWPATLVQPVGSPLSLECTVEGTSNPNLYWYRQAAGRGLQLLFYSVGIGQISSEVPQNLSASRPQDRQFILSSKKLLLSDSGFYLCAWSIRALADEQYFGPGTRLTVT.

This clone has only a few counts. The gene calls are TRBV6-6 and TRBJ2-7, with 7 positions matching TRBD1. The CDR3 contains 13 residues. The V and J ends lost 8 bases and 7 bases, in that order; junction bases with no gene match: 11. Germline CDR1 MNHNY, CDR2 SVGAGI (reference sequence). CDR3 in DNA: TGTGCCAGCTGGGCAGGGGGTGTCGTAGAGCAGTACTTC. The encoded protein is CASWAGGVVEQYF.

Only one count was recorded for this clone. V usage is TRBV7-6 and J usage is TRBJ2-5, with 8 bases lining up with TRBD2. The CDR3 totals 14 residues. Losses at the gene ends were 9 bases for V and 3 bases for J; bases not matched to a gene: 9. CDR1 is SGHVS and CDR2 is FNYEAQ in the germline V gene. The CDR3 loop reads CASSGGAGEETQYF. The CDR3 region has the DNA TGTGCCAGTTCGGGGGGGGCAGGGGAAGAGACCCAGTACTTC.

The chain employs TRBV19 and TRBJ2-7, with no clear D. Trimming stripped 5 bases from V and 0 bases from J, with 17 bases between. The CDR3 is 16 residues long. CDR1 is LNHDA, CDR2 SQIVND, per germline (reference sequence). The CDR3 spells CASSWRSDGHSYEQYF. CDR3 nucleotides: TGTGCCAGTAGTTGGAGATCAGACGGCCACTCCTACGAGCAGTACTTC.

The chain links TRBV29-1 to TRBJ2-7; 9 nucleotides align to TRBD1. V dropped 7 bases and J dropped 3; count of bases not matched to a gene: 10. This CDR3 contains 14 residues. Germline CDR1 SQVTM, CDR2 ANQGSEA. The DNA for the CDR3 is TGCAGCGCCATGACCGGGACAGGGCTCTACGAGCAGTACTTC. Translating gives CSAMTGTGLYEQYF.

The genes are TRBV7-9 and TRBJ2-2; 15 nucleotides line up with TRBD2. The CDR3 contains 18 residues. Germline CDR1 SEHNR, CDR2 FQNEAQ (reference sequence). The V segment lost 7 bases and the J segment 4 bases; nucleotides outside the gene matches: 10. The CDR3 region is CASILPEGLAGGTGELFF. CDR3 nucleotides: TGTGCCAGCATTCTTCCCGAGGGACTAGCGGGAGGCACCGGGGAGCTGTTTTTT.

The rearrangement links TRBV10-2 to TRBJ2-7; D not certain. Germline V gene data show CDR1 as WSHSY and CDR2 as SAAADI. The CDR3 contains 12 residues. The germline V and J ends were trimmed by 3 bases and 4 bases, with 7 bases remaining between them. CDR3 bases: TGCGCCAGCAGTGACCCCAAATACGAGCAGTACTTC. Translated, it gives CASSDPKYEQYF.

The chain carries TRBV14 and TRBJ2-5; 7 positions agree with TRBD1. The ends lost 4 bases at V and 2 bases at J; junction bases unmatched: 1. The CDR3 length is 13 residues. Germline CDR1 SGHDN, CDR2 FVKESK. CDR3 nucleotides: TGTGCCAGCAGCCCGGGACAGCAAGAGACCCAGTACTTC. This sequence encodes CASSPGQQETQYF.

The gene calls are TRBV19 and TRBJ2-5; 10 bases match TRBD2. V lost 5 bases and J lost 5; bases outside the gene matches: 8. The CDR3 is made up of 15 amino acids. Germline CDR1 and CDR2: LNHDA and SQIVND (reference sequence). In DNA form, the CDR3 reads TGTGCCAGTAGTTTCCTAGCGGGAGAGCGGGAGACCCAGTACTTC. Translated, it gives CASSFLAGERETQYF.

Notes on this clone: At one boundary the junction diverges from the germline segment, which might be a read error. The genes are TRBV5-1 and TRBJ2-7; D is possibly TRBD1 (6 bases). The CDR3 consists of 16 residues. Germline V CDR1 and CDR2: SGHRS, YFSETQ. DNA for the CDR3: TGCGCCAGCAACTTGGGTATGACAGGCCGCTCCTACGAGCAGTACTTC. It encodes CASNLGMTGRSYEQYF.

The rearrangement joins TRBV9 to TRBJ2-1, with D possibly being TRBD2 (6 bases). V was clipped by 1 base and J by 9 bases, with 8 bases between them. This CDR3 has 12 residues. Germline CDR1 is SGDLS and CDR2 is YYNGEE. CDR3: CASSVIGSEQFF. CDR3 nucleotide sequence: TGTGCCAGCAGCGTAATCGGGAGTGAGCAGTTCTTC.

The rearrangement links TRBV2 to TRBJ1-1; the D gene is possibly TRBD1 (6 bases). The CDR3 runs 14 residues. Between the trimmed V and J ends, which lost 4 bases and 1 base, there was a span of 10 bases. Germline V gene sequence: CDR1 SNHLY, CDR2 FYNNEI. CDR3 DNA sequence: TGTGCCAGCAGTGTGAGACAGGAGAACACTGAAGCTTTCTTT. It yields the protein CASSVRQENTEAFF.

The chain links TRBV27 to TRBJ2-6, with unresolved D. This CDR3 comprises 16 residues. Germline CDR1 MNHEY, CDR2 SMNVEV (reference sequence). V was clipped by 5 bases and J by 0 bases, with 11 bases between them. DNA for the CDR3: TGTGCCAGCAGTCCTACCCCCCTCTCTGGGGCCAACGTCCTGACTTTC. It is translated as CASSPTPLSGANVLTF.

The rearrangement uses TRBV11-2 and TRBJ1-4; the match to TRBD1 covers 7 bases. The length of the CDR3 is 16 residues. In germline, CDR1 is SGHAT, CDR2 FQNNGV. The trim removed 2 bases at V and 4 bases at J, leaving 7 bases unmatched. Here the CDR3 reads CASSLPPGQSNEKLFF. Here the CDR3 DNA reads TGTGCCAGCAGCTTACCCCCGGGACAGAGTAATGAAAAACTGTTTTTT.

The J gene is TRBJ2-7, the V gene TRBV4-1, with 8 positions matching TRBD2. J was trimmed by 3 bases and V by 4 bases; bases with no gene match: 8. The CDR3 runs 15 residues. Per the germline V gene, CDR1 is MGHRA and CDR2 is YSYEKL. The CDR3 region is CASSRAGGFYYEQYF. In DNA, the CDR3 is TGCGCCAGCAGCCGGGCGGGGGGCTTTTACTACGAGCAGTACTTC.